This TCR beta chain was captured in a study of human T cells and chemical hapten exposure. Overall study results and limits: The number of TCRs over 1 in 1000 frequency stayed unchanged after DPC.

The time point: patch test 2, 6 weeks after DPC sensitization. Treatment here: therapeutic diphenylcyclopropenone sensitization with weekly scalp DPC. Patients had alopecia, were aged 18 to 70, and were not pregnant. It was from unfractionated whole blood that total RNA was extracted. The sample holds many counts of this clonotype. Its antigen is still unknown. TCRdb itself ran the RACE reads through MiXCR, one entry per CDR3 protein. The top ten hold 1.3% to 1.5% of the sample, which has more than 110,000 distinct CDR3 sequences, 10% to 15% seen once. This CDR3 contains 16 residues. Germline CDR1 MNHNY, CDR2 SVGAGI (reference sequence). V was shortened by 0 bases and J by 4 bases, with 13 bases between the two germline ends.

The sample was whole blood, taken in connection with sensitization to the hapten diphenylcyclopropenone (DPC). The origin of this receptor is a woman aged 50 to 60 with alopecia areata. Some clones in this sample may be carry-over from other donors' samples. The V call is TRBV6-6, the J call TRBJ1-5, with D perhaps matching TRBD1 (5 bases). Here the CDR3 reads CASSYSNGDGNQPQHF. CDR3 bases: TGTGCCAGCAGTTACTCGAACGGGGACGGAAATCAGCCCCAGCATTTT.